This TCR beta chain was recovered during a study of T cells in Graves' hyperthyroidism and ophthalmopathy. RNA transcripts yielded amplified TCR beta CDR3 regions. TCR CDR3 regions were first amplified by RT-PCR with HTBI primers. TCRdb analysed the multiplex PCR reads with MiXCR anew, one entry per CDR3 protein. The table includes about 380,000 distinct CDR3 sequences, about 14% detected once. PBMCs were derived from about 10 ml fresh peripheral blood. Material for sequencing was blood. The TCR was taken from a woman between 55 and 75 years old with Graves' hyperthyroidism.

In nucleotides, the CDR3 is TGCAGTGCCACGACAGGGCTGGTCTATGGCTACACCTTC. This sequence encodes CSATTGLVYGYTF. V gene TRBV20-1 combines with J gene TRBJ1-2; 7 bases agree with TRBD1. The CDR3 loop spans 13 amino acids. From germline, CDR1 is DFQATT and CDR2 SNEGSKA (reference sequence). Trimming cost V 6 bases and J 4 bases; bases outside gene matches: 8.